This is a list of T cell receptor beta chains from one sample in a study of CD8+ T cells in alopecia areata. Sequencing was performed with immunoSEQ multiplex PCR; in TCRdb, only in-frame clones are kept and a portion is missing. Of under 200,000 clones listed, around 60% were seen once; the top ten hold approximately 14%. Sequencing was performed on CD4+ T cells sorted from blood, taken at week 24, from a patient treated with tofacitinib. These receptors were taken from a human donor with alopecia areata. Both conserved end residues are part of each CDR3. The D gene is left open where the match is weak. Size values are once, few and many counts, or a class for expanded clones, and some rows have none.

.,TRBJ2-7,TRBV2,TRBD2,TGTGCCAGCAGTGTTCCCAGCGGGGCTGAGAGCTCCTACGAGCAGTACTTC,CASSVPSGAESSYEQYF
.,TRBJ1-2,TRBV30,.,TGTGCCTGGGGTTACCAGGGGACCAATGGCTACACCTTC,CAWGYQGTNGYTF
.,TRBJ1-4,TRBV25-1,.,TGTGCCAGCAGTGAATACCGAGGAACTAATGAAAAACTGTTTTTT,CASSEYRGTNEKLFF
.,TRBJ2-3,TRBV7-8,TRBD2,TGTGCCAGCAGCTTCCAGCGGGGGCCTCCTAGCACAGATACGCAGTATTTT,CASSFQRGPPSTDTQYF
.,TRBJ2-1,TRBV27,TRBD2,TGTGCCAGCAAGCGGGGGCCCTACAATGAGCAGTTCTTC,CASKRGPYNEQFF
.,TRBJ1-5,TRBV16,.,TGTGCCAGCAGCCAATTCTTTAGCAATCAGCCCCAGCATTTT,CASSQFFSNQPQHF
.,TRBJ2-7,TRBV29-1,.,TGCAGCGTTGGGCGGCGGAACGAGCAGTACTTC,CSVGRRNEQYF
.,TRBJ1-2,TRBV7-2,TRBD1,TGTGCCAGCAGCTTTAGGGACAGGGGAATCGGCTACACCTTC,CASSFRDRGIGYTF
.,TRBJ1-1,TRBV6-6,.,TGTGCCAGCAGCCCCCGGGGAGACACTGAAGCTTTCTTT,CASSPRGDTEAFF
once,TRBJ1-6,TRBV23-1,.,TGCGCCAGCAGTCAATGGAAGGGGGGGATCAGGGTGGTATTGGATTCACCCCTCCACTTT,CASSQWKGGIRVVLDSPLHF
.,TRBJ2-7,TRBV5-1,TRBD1,TGCGCCAGCAGTGCCGGGACAGGGACCCACGAGCAGTACTTC,CASSAGTGTHEQYF
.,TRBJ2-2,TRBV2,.,TGTGCCAGCACCGTAGGTGGCGGGGAGCTGTTTTTT,CASTVGGGELFF
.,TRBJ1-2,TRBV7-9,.,TGTGCCAGCAGCTTAGGTTCTGGAGGGGTCGGCTACACCTTC,CASSLGSGGVGYTF
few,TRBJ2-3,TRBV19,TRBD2,TGTGCCAGTAGTATATCGGTGGTAAGCGGGGAATCCACAGATACGCAGTATTTT,CASSISVVSGESTDTQYF
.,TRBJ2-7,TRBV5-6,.,TGTGCCAGCAGCTTGTCGGACGGCTACGAGCAGTACTTC,CASSLSDGYEQYF
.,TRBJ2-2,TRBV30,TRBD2,TGTGCCTGGAGGGCGGGGGGCAAAGGTGGTACCGGGGAGCTGTTTTTT,CAWRAGGKGGTGELFF
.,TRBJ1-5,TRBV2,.,TGTGCCAGCAGTATTCAGCTGTTTTATCAGCCCCAGCATTTT,CASSIQLFYQPQHF
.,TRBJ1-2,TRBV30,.,TGTGCCTGGAGTGCAGGACAGACTTTCTACACCTTC,CAWSAGQTFYTF
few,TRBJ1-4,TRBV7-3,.,TGTGCCAGCAGCTTAGGACCGAGTAATGAAAAACTGTTTTTT,CASSLGPSNEKLFF
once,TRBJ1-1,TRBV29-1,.,TGCAGCGTTGGGCTACAGGTGGGAAGAATGAACACTGAAGCTTTCTTT,CSVGLQVGRMNTEAFF
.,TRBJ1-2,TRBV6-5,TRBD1,TGTGCCAGCAGCCCCAGCCCCGGGACAGGGGGCGGCTACACCTTC,CASSPSPGTGGGYTF
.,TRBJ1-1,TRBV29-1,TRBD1,TGCAGCGTCGCGCTTAGACAGGGGACCACTGAAGCTTTCTTT,CSVALRQGTTEAFF
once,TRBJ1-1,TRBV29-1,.,TGCAGCGTTAAGGAGGTCGCTATGAACACTGAAGCTTTCTTT,CSVKEVAMNTEAFF
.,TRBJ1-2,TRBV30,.,TGTGCCTGGAGTGCGGGGCACAGCGATTATGGCTACACCTTC,CAWSAGHSDYGYTF